Listed here is a single T cell receptor beta chain. This sample is drawn from a study of blood T cell repertoires in COVID-19. In the study overall: The samples span acute and convalescent COVID-19 from the United States, Italy and Spain. T cells, B-cell-depleted T cells, or PBMCs supplied cDNA or gDNA.

Authors' methods: Estimation of nucleated cell counts was performed using reference gene primer amplification. Some clones are missing from TCRdb's copy, which holds only in-frame ones; the method was immunoSEQ multiplex PCR. The DNA was the basis for D and trimming; V, J and clone size are from that table. The profile shows 55,000 to 90,000 clones, approximately 86% of them singletons. The sample consisted of peripheral blood. The sequence derives from a woman in her sixties with acute or convalescent COVID-19.

Here the CDR3 DNA reads TGTGCCAGCAGTTTCACAGGGGGGGGTCGGTTCTTC. This sequence encodes CASSFTGGGRFF. This chain connects TRBV6-5 to TRBJ2-1; D is perhaps TRBD1 (8 bases). Germline V gives CDR1 MNHEY, CDR2 SVGAGI. The CDR3 sequence is 12 residues long. Trimming shortened V by 4 bases and J by 15 bases, and 16 bases separated the two germline ends.